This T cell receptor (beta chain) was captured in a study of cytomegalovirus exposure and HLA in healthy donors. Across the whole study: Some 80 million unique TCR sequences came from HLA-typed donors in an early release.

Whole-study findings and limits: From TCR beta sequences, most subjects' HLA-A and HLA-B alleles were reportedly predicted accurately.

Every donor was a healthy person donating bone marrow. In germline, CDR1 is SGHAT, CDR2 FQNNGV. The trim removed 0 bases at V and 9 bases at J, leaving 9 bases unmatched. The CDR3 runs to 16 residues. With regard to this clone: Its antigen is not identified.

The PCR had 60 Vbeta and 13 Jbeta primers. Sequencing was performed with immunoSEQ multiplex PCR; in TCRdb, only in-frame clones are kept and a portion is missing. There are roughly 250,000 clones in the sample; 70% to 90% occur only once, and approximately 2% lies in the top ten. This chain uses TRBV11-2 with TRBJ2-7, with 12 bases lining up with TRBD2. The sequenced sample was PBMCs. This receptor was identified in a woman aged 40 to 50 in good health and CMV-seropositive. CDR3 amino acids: CASSLDAGLAGRRQYF. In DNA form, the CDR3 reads TGTGCCAGCAGCTTAGATGCTGGACTAGCGGGGCGGCGGCAGTACTTC.